Listed below are T cell receptor beta chains from one sample, sequenced in a study of cytomegalovirus exposure and HLA in healthy donors. Clones were sequenced by immunoSEQ multiplex PCR, and TCRdb holds only the in-frame ones, with some missing. The profile shows 200,000 to 300,000 clones, 80% to 90% of them singletons. The sequenced sample consisted of PBMCs. Source of these receptors: a man aged 18 to 29 in good health and CMV-seronegative. Each CDR3 is given with its conserved first and last residue. D genes are given only for firm matches. Some rows mark clone size as missing; the rest say once, few, many or name a class of expanded clone.

- TRBJ2-3 - TRBV5-1 CASSLGTVTDTQYF TGCGCCAGCAGCTTGGGGACAGTCACAGATACGCAGTATTTT
- TRBJ1-2 - TRBV28 CASRSPQGHYGYTF TGTGCCAGCAGATCTCCGCAGGGTCACTATGGCTACACCTTC
- TRBJ1-3 - TRBV19 CASSFNRDSGNTIYF TGTGCCAGTAGTTTTAACAGGGACTCTGGAAACACCATATATTTT
- TRBJ2-7 - TRBV20-1 CSARVQRQYF TGCAGTGCTCGGGTCCAGCGGCAGTACTTC
TRBD1 TRBJ1-4 - TRBV2 CASAAGTGPAKLFF TGTGCCAGTGCTGCCGGGACAGGGCCAGCAAAACTGTTTTTT
TRBD2 TRBJ2-1 - TRBV11-2 CASSGWTSGRPNEQFF TGTGCCAGCAGTGGTTGGACTAGCGGGAGACCCAATGAGCAGTTCTTC
- TRBJ1-1 - TRBV9 CASSDRSGEAFF TGTGCCAGCAGCGACCGTTCCGGTGAAGCTTTCTTT
TRBD1 TRBJ2-7 - TRBV19 CASSISTGREQYF TGTGCCAGTAGTATCTCGACAGGGCGCGAGCAGTACTTC
TRBD2 TRBJ2-1 - TRBV7-4 CASSLDWTSGRGFEQFF TGTGCCAGCAGCTTAGACTGGACTAGCGGGAGGGGGTTCGAGCAGTTCTTC
TRBD1 TRBJ1-2 - TRBV9 CASSDTGAYGYTF TGTGCCAGCAGTGATACAGGGGCCTATGGCTACACCTTC
- TRBJ1-1 - TRBV2 CASSARQNEAFF TGTGCCAGCAGTGCCCGACAGAATGAAGCTTTCTTT
TRBD1 TRBJ1-5 - TRBV6-5 CASSYRDRRQPQHF TGTGCCAGCAGTTACCGGGACAGGAGACAGCCCCAGCATTTT
TRBD1 TRBJ1-6 many TRBV7-2 CASSRHDREDSPLHF TGTGCCAGCAGCCGACACGACAGGGAGGATTCACCCCTCCACTTT
- TRBJ2-7 - TRBV28 CASSLYGSEGEQYF TGTGCCAGCAGTTTATACGGGAGCGAAGGGGAGCAGTACTTC
- TRBJ1-2 once TRBV28 CATHDTYYGYTF TGTGCCACCCACGACACGTACTATGGCTACACCTTC
- TRBJ2-3 - TRBV7-3 CASSLGGTDTQYF TGTGCCAGCAGCTTAGGCGGGACCGATACGCAGTATTTT
- TRBJ2-3 - TRBV25-1 CASSEIDRGTQYF TGTGCCAGCAGTGAAATCGATCGGGGTACGCAGTATTTT
- TRBJ1-1 - TRBV10-3 CAIRDIIENTEAFF TGTGCCATCAGGGACATAATCGAAAACACTGAAGCTTTCTTT
TRBD1 TRBJ2-5 - TRBV7-8 CASSLGGGLETQYF TGTGCCAGCAGCTTAGGAGGGGGCTTGGAGACCCAGTACTTC
TRBD2 TRBJ2-1 - TRBV5-4 CASSLRTSGSQEQFF TGTGCCAGCAGCTTGAGGACTAGCGGGAGTCAGGAGCAGTTCTTC
TRBD1 TRBJ1-1 - TRBV29-1 CSVELIGTENTEAFF TGCAGCGTTGAGCTGATCGGGACAGAGAACACTGAAGCTTTCTTT
TRBD1 TRBJ2-4 - TRBV6-5 CASSYSGTGIKNIQYF TGTGCCAGCAGTTACTCAGGGACAGGGATAAAAAACATTCAGTACTTC
- TRBJ1-5 - TRBV28 CASSEGRQPQHF TGTGCCAGCAGCGAGGGAAGGCAGCCCCAGCATTTT
TRBD2 TRBJ2-3 - TRBV15 CATRRLAVDTQYF TGTGCCACACGGCGACTAGCGGTAGATACGCAGTATTTT
- TRBJ1-5 - TRBV14 CASSQGTAENQPQHF TGTGCCAGCAGCCAAGGGACAGCAGAGAATCAGCCCCAGCATTTT